Presented here are 6 T cell receptor beta chains from one specimen sequenced in a study of T-cell reconstitution after alpha-beta-depleted transplantation in children. General study results and limits: Two months or so post-transplant, alpha-beta T cells reportedly derived from several hundred expanded graft clones.

For TCRbeta, the library was prepared with unique molecular identifiers. TCRdb re-derived calls from the PCR reads in MiXCR, one entry per CDR3 protein. The sample includes tens of thousands of distinct CDR3 sequences, less than 8.5% of them seen just once. For these TCRs, the target antigens are not known. The source material was peripheral blood, sampled 60 days after TCRalphabeta/CD19-depleted stem cell transplant. The receptors derive from a child less than two years old who had a stem cell transplant for acute myeloid leukemia, so the T cells may come from the graft donor.

This clonotype has ten or more counts. J is TRBJ1-4 and V is TRBV7-9; D is uncertain. There are 14 residues in the CDR3. Germline V lookup: CDR1 SEHNR, CDR2 FQNEAQ (reference sequence). Trimming shortened V by 4 bases and J by 6 bases, and 12 bases separated the two germline ends. The CDR3: CASSSTGSHEKLFF. The CDR3, as DNA: TGTGCCAGCAGCTCGACGGGCAGTCATGAAAAACTGTTTTTT.

This clonotype appeared a few times. V and J are TRBV12-3 or TRBV12-4 and TRBJ2-1; tentatively, D is TRBD2 (5 bases). The CDR3 runs to 18 residues. V lost 11 bases, J lost 4 bases, and 30 bases lay in between. The CDR3, as DNA: TGTGCCTGCTGCACCACGACCTTTTGGCGGGCGACATACAATGAGCAGTTCTTC. Its protein product is CACCTTTFWRATYNEQFF.

This clonotype showed up many times. The chain couples TRBV6-2 or TRBV6-3 to TRBJ2-2; no reliable D call. The CDR3 is made up of 10 amino acids. CDR1 and CDR2 (germline): MNHEY, SVGEGT. The ends were cut back, 5 bases at V and 6 bases at J, with 1 base in the middle. The CDR3 sequence: CASSAGELFF. In DNA, the CDR3 is TGTGCCAGCAGTGCCGGGGAGCTGTTTTTT.

The sample holds many counts of this clonotype. The V call is TRBV5-1, the J call TRBJ2-7, with a tentative D call TRBD1 (5 bases). The germline V gene encodes CDR1 SGHRS and CDR2 YFSETQ. This CDR3 region has 13 residues. V dropped 5 bases and J dropped 3 bases, with 12 bases sitting between them. CDR3 bases: TGCGCCAGCAGAAGGACAAAAGTCTACGAGCAGTACTTC. It encodes CASRRTKVYEQYF.

This clonotype was observed many times. The V and J genes are TRBV25-1 and TRBJ2-4; D gene ambiguous. Trimming removed 0 bases at V and 0 bases at J, with 12 bases between. CDR1 is MGHDK and CDR2 is SYGVNS in the germline V gene. This CDR3 region has 17 residues. The CDR3 region is CASSEYRSRIAKNIQYF. CDR3 DNA sequence: TGTGCCAGCAGTGAATATCGGAGCCGAATAGCCAAAAACATTCAGTACTTC.

At least ten counts were recorded for this clonotype. The chain carries TRBV6-2 or TRBV6-3 and TRBJ2-3, with TRBD2 matching over 10 bases. V lost 0 bases and J lost 4; bases outside the gene matches: 10. Per germline, CDR1 MNHEY and CDR2 SVGEGT. The CDR3 covers 18 residues. The CDR3 DNA follows: TGTGCCAGCAGTTACTCGACGGCTAGCGGGAGTGTCGCAGATACGCAGTATTTT. This encodes CASSYSTASGSVADTQYF.